The 15 T cell receptor beta chains below all came from one sample that was sequenced in a study of type 1 regulatory T cells. No antigen has been identified for these receptors. In TCRdb, the reads were re-called with MiXCR into one record per CDR3 protein. The sample gives over 55,000 distinct CDR3 sequences, 63% of which show up once; 6% to 9% is in the top ten. The specimen sequenced was cultured T cells, either the whole culture or a sorted T cell fraction (not recorded which). Subset of the sample: Tr1-enriched cell product generated in vitro against host alloantigens. The receptors shown here come from a human donor in good health.

This clonotype was picked up a small number of times. V gene TRBV4-2 combines with J gene TRBJ2-5; 11 nucleotides line up with TRBD2. The CDR3 loop spans 16 amino acids. Germline V CDR1 and CDR2: LGHNA, YNFKEQ. Losses at the gene ends were 2 bases for V and 5 bases for J; bases not matched to a gene: 7. The CDR3 nucleotides read TGTGCCAGCAGCCAATCTACTAGCGGGAGTGGGGAGACCCAGTACTTC. This sequence encodes CASSQSTSGSGETQYF.

The V gene is TRBV5-1, the J gene TRBJ2-7, with D tentatively TRBD1 (6 bases). Between the trimmed V and J ends, which lost 5 bases and 5 bases, there was a span of 14 bases. This CDR3 spans 13 amino acids. The germline V gene encodes CDR1 SGHRS and CDR2 YFSETQ. The CDR3 sequence is CASRVQGGDEQYF. CDR3 bases: TGCGCCAGCAGGGTACAGGGTGGCGACGAGCAGTACTTC.

This rearrangement joins TRBV12-3 or TRBV12-4 to TRBJ2-7; D is undetermined. CDR3 length: 16 amino acids. Trimming removed 5 bases at V and 2 bases at J, with 19 bases between. The CDR3 loop is CASSPGRRTATYEQYF. The CDR3 DNA reads TGTGCCAGCAGTCCGGGCCGACGTACAGCAACCTACGAGCAGTACTTC.

The chain uses TRBV2 and TRBJ1-5, with D tentatively TRBD1 (6 bases). The ends were cut back, 5 bases at V and 7 bases at J, with 12 bases in the middle. The CDR3 loop spans 13 amino acids. Germline loops: CDR1 SNHLY, CDR2 FYNNEI. CDR3 amino acids: CASSKEGGQPQHF. In DNA form, the CDR3 reads TGTGCCAGCAGTAAGGAAGGGGGGCAGCCCCAGCATTTT.

This clonotype occurred a few times. V is TRBV18 and J is TRBJ2-4; unclear D gene. Germline CDR1 KGHSH, CDR2 LQKENI. Trimming removed 6 bases from V and 6 bases from J, with 12 bases in between. This CDR3 is built from 13 residues. Written as DNA, the CDR3 is TGTGCCAGCTCGGCCCCTTCCGGAAACATTCAGTACTTC. This sequence encodes CASSAPSGNIQYF.

The J gene is TRBJ2-7, the V gene TRBV7-8; unclear D gene. This CDR3 contains 12 residues. V gave up 5 bases and J gave up 4 bases, with 9 bases separating them. CDR1 and CDR2 (germline): SGHVS, FQNEAQ. CDR3 sequence: CASSPSMYEQYF. The DNA for the CDR3 is TGTGCCAGCAGCCCGTCGATGTACGAGCAGTACTTC.

The chain employs TRBV6-6 and TRBJ2-3, with D possibly being TRBD2 (6 bases). Per germline, CDR1 MNHNY and CDR2 SVGAGI (reference sequence). This CDR3 region has 17 residues. V lost 6 bases and J 2 bases, leaving 21 bases between the germline ends. The CDR3 nucleotides read TGTGCCAGCAGGGGTATCGTTGCTAGCGAGTACACAGATACGCAGTATTTT. Translated, it gives CASRGIVASEYTDTQYF.

Only one count was recorded for this clonotype. The rearrangement links TRBV5-1 to TRBJ2-2; D is uncertain. The V gene's germline CDR1 is SGHRS and CDR2 YFSETQ. The CDR3 has 15 amino acids. Trimming took off 2 bases at V and 7 bases at J, with 15 bases between the two ends. The DNA of the CDR3 is TGCGCCAGCAGCTTTATTCTCCCCCTCAACGGGGAGCTGTTTTTT. Translated, it gives CASSFILPLNGELFF.

The rearrangement joins TRBV24-1 to TRBJ2-5; TRBD1 matches at 8 bases. CDR3 length equals 15 residues. Losses at the gene ends were 1 base for V and 5 bases for J; bases not matched to a gene: 5. CDR1 is KGHDR, CDR2 SFDVKD, per germline. CDR3 sequence (DNA): TGTGCCACCAGTGATTTAGGGAGACAGGGGGAGACCCAGTACTTC. It is translated as CATSDLGRQGETQYF.

This rearrangement joins TRBV20-1 to TRBJ2-7; TRBD1 aligns across 7 bases. This CDR3 has 13 residues. From germline, CDR1 is DFQATT and CDR2 SNEGSKA (reference sequence). V trimming: 6 bases; J trimming: 0 bases; junction bases outside the gene matches: 5. The CDR3 here is CSAPGQTSYEQYF. The CDR3 DNA is TGCAGTGCCCCGGGACAGACCTCCTACGAGCAGTACTTC.

The genes are TRBV20-1 and TRBJ1-1; perhaps TRBD1 as D (5 bases). Trimming took off 5 bases at V and 4 bases at J, with 14 bases between the two ends. The CDR3 consists of 13 residues. The germline V gene has CDR1 DFQATT and CDR2 SNEGSKA (reference sequence). CDR3 DNA: TGCAGTGCTCTCAGTCCCGGGGGCACTGAAGCTTTCTTT. It yields the protein CSALSPGGTEAFF.

The chain recombines TRBV6-5 with TRBJ2-1; 9 bases align to TRBD2. Germline CDR1 MNHEY, CDR2 SVGAGI. The CDR3 covers 17 residues. Trimming at V came to 3 bases and at J to 6 bases, leaving 12 bases not matched to a gene. The CDR3 sequence: CASSYLPLAGALNEQFF. The DNA for the CDR3 is TGTGCCAGCAGTTATCTGCCTTTAGCGGGGGCCCTCAATGAGCAGTTCTTC.

This clonotype was seen once. The rearrangement joins TRBV27 to TRBJ2-3, with D unresolved. Germline V gene sequence: CDR1 MNHEY, CDR2 SMNVEV (reference sequence). The CDR3 totals 12 residues. V was shortened by 6 bases and J by 1 base, with 5 bases between the two germline ends. This CDR3 is CASSPGTDTQYF. The CDR3 coding sequence is TGTGCCAGCAGCCCCGGCACAGATACGCAGTATTTT.

V usage is TRBV12-3 or TRBV12-4 and J usage is TRBJ1-2, with 7 bases that match TRBD1. Trimming cost V 4 bases and J 11 bases; bases outside gene matches: 19. This CDR3 is 16 amino acids long. The CDR3 region is CASSSPGQEARGRYTF. CDR3 sequence (DNA): TGTGCCAGCAGTTCTCCCGGACAGGAAGCTCGGGGGAGGTACACCTTC.

The V gene is TRBV20-1, the J gene TRBJ1-5; D is ambiguous. Germline V CDR1 and CDR2: DFQATT, SNEGSKA (reference sequence). V was clipped by 3 bases and J by 2 bases, with 14 bases between them. This CDR3 spans 15 amino acids. CDR3 sequence (DNA): TGCAGTGCTAGTACCGGGGATCAGGGCAATCAGCCCCAGCATTTT. Residues: CSASTGDQGNQPQHF.